What follows describes a single TCR beta chain. The antigen remains undetermined. The data stem from a study of cytotoxic CD8 clonotypes in ibrutinib-treated CLL. Background on the study: Results showed around 24 partial and 2 complete responses; following median 68 months, around 15 remained remitted, approximately 12 advanced. Once treatment had gone on for a median of around eleven months, range 6 to 36, response samples were drawn.

With sequencing, the targeted depth ranged from 1 in 200,000 to 1 in 1 million T cells. Profiled with immunoSEQ multiplex PCR; TCRdb holds only in-frame clones, not every one. The sample has approximately 300,000 clones, about 80% seen once. Study findings and constraints: Clonality was elevated at ibrutinib response and had returned toward baseline at progression.

Germline CDR1 MGHDK, CDR2 SYGVNS. With 4 bases removed from V and 3 bases from J, the gap between germline ends came to 7 bases. CDR3 length: 12 residues. The material sequenced was PBMCs, taken before ibrutinib treatment. This rearrangement joins TRBV25-1 to TRBJ2-7; no firm D call. The receptor comes from a human donor with chronic lymphocytic leukemia. The CDR3 nucleotides are TGTGCCAGCAGTGGAGTGGTCTACGAGCAGTACTTC. Translating it yields CASSGVVYEQYF.